The clone carrying this T cell receptor (beta chain) was observed a few times. Its antigen is still unknown. TCRdb passed the reads through MiXCR, listing each CDR3 protein once. This sample has about 740,000 distinct CDR3 sequences, with 35% to 40% found just once. This record comes from a study of T cell repertoires in cytomegalovirus infection. Study-wide results and limits: Cumulative frequency of public TCR beta families picked out carriers of CMV plus the relevant HLA. Predominance within the ex vivo response was attributable to HLA-C-restricted CMV-specific TCR beta clonotypes.

The CDR3 extends over 14 amino acids. Germline values: CDR1 MDHEN, CDR2 SYDVKM. J lost 10 bases, V lost 3 bases, and 11 bases had no gene match. This TCR was recovered from a human donor in good health (CMV status not recorded). Some clones in this sample may be carry-over from other donors' samples. The J gene is TRBJ1-1, the V gene TRBV28; 7 positions agree with TRBD1. Material: PBMCs. The CDR3 nucleotides are TGTGCCAGCAGTTTCTCGGGGACAGCAGGGAGAGCTTTCTTT. Protein: CASSFSGTAGRAFF. Variable domain in full (rest from reference TRBV28 and TRBJ1-1): DVKVTQSSRYLVKRTGEKVFLECVQDMDHENMFWYRQDPGLGLRLIYFSYDVKMKEKGDIPEGYSVSREKKERFSLILESASTNQTSMYLCASSFSGTAGRAFFGQGTRLTVV.